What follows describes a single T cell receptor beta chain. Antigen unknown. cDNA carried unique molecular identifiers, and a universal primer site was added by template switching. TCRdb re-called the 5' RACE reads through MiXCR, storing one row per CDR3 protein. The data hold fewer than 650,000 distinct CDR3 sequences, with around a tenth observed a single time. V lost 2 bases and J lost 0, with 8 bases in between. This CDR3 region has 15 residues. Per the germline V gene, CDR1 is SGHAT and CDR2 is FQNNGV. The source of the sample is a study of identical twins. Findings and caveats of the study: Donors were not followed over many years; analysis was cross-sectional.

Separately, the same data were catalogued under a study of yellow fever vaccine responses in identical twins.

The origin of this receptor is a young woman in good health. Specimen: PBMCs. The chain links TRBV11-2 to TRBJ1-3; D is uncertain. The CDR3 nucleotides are TGTGCCAGCAGCTTATCACAGATCTCTGGAAACACCATATATTTT. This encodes CASSLSQISGNTIYF.